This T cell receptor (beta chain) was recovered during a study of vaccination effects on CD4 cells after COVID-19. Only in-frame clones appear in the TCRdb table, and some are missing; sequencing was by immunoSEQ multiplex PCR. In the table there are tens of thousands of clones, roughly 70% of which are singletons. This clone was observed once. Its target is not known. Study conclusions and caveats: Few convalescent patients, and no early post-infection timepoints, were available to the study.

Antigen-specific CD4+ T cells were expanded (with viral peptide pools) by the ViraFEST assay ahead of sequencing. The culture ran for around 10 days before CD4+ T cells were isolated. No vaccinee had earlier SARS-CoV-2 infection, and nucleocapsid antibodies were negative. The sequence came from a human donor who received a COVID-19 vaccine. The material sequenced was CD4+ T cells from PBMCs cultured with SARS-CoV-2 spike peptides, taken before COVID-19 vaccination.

CDR3 DNA: TGTGCCAGCAGCCCAACCGGGACTAGCGGGGGAGCCTACAATGAGCAGTTCTTC. It is translated as CASSPTGTSGGAYNEQFF. The V call is TRBV7-3, the J call TRBJ2-1, with 14 bases fitting TRBD2. V was pared by 5 bases and J by 2 bases, with 8 bases of the junction left unmatched. Germline V gives CDR1 SGHTA, CDR2 FQGTGA. There are 18 residues in the CDR3.